These T cell receptor beta chains were read from a single sample in a study of control samples from healthy donors and cancer patients. Profiling relied on immunoSEQ multiplex PCR, and the TCRdb table lists in-frame clones only, not all of them. The data contain about 110,000 clones, approximately 80% of them singletons. Material: blood. These receptors all come from a man aged 18 to 30 in good health. Each CDR3 is given with its conserved first and last residue. The D gene is left open where the match is weak. For some rows the clone size is stated as once, few or many, or as a class when expanded; others skip it.

>TRBJ1-2|once|TRBV18|TRBD1
TGTGCCAGCTCGACCTCCAGGACAGGGTCCAACTATGGCTACACCTTC
CASSTSRTGSNYGYTF
>TRBJ2-1|-|TRBV12-5|TRBD1
TGTGCTAGTGGTTTGGTACAGGGGGGCAGATACAATGAGCAGTTCTTC
CASGLVQGGRYNEQFF
>TRBJ2-2|-|TRBV6-1|-
TGTGCCAGCAGTGATGGCATTGGGGAGCTGTTTTTT
CASSDGIGELFF
>TRBJ2-6|-|TRBV6-5|-
TGTGCCAGCAGAAAGGGGAAAACTGGGGCCAACGTCCTGACTTTC
CASRKGKTGANVLTF
>TRBJ2-7|-|TRBV24-1|TRBD2
TGTGCCACCAGAATAGGGACTAGCGGGGGACCCTCCTACGAGCAGTACTTC
CATRIGTSGGPSYEQYF
>TRBJ1-4|-|TRBV5-1|-
TGCGCCAGCGGCCCGGGGGGGGCGACTAATGAAAAACTGTTTTTT
CASGPGGATNEKLFF
>TRBJ1-6|once|TRBV19|-
TGTGCCAGTAGTGTCCCGGACGGTAACTCCTATAATTCACCCCTCCACTTT
CASSVPDGNSYNSPLHF
>TRBJ2-7|-|TRBV19|-
TGTGCCAGTAGTATGGGGGGACCCATCTACGAGCAGTACTTC
CASSMGGPIYEQYF
>TRBJ2-3|-|TRBV19|TRBD2
TGTGCCAGTAGTCCAGCGGGGGGGCCGGGAGATACGCAGTATTTT
CASSPAGGPGDTQYF
>TRBJ1-3|once|TRBV4-1|-
TGCGCCAGCAGTCGCTTGATAGGGCCTACTGGAAACACCATATATTTT
CASSRLIGPTGNTIYF
>TRBJ1-1|-|TRBV9|-
TGTGCCAGCAGCGTAGAAGCCGCGGGGGCTACGAACACTGAAGCTTTCTTT
CASSVEAAGATNTEAFF
>TRBJ1-2|-|TRBV15|TRBD1
TGTGCCACCAGGGGACAGGGACTACCCTATGGCTACACCTTC
CATRGQGLPYGYTF
>TRBJ1-1|-|TRBV6-5|-
TGTGCCAGCAGTTACTTGGGGGTCACTGAAGCTTTCTTT
CASSYLGVTEAFF
>TRBJ2-6|-|TRBV5-4|-
TGTGCCAGCGAGGAGGGACGGTACACAGCTGGGGCCAACGTCCTGACTTTC
CASEEGRYTAGANVLTF
>TRBJ1-6|-|TRBV20-1|-
TGCAGCCCCGGGGGAGTCCTCCACTTT
CSPGGVLHF
>TRBJ2-7|-|TRBV30|TRBD1
TGTGCCTGGAGTGGGGACAGTCTTTACGAGCAGTACTTC
CAWSGDSLYEQYF
>TRBJ2-1|-|TRBV5-6|-
TGTGCCAGCAGCTTCCCCAGGGGACCCCCTAGGGAGCAGTTCTTC
CASSFPRGPPREQFF
>TRBJ1-4|once|TRBV19|TRBD1
TGTGCCAGTAGTTCAGGACAGGGGGCATCTACTAATGAAAAACTGTTTTTT
CASSSGQGASTNEKLFF
>TRBJ1-2|-|TRBV30|-
TGTGCCTGGAGGGTCAGGGGAATCTCTAGCTATGGCTACACCTTC
CAWRVRGISSYGYTF
>TRBJ1-1|-|TRBV12-5|TRBD1
TGTGCTAGTGGTTTGGTACTAGGACAGGGGGCGGGAGATGAAGCTTTCTTT
CASGLVLGQGAGDEAFF
>TRBJ1-1|-|TRBV5-8|-
TGTGCCAGCAGTTTAAATGATGTGCTACCTGAAGCTTTCTTT
CASSLNDVLPEAFF
>TRBJ1-3|-|TRBV19|-
TGTGCCAGTAGTCCCGCTGACAGCCTCTCTGGAAACACCATATATTTT
CASSPADSLSGNTIYF
>TRBJ2-3|-|TRBV29-1|-
TGCAGCGTTGCCAGGGCAGGGTCAACAGATACGCAGTATTTT
CSVARAGSTDTQYF
>TRBJ2-4|-|TRBV6-5|-
TGTGCCAGCAGTCCCCTCTTGAGGGGGGACATTCAGTACTTC
CASSPLLRGDIQYF
>TRBJ2-5|-|TRBV28|-
TGTGCCAGCAGTTTCGTGGAGCAAGAGACCCAGTACTTC
CASSFVEQETQYF
>TRBJ1-2|-|TRBV20-1|-
TGCAGTGCTGTACGCCTTTATGGCTACACCTTC
CSAVRLYGYTF
>TRBJ1-2|-|TRBV29-1|-
TGCAGCGTTGAGGCAGGGAACTATGGCTACACCTTC
CSVEAGNYGYTF
>TRBJ1-1|-|TRBV5-1|TRBD1
TGCGCCAGCAGCTCCACACAGGGGAGAGACACTGAAGCTTTCTTT
CASSSTQGRDTEAFF
>TRBJ1-2|-|TRBV14|-
TGTGCCAGCAGTCAACTCCGGAACTATGGCTACACCTTC
CASSQLRNYGYTF
>TRBJ1-2|-|TRBV15|-
TGTGCCACCAGCGGACAGTGGTATGGCTACACCTTC
CATSGQWYGYTF
>TRBJ2-3|-|TRBV9|TRBD1
TGTGCCAGCAGAGACCCGGGACAGGACCACACAGATACGCAGTATTTT
CASRDPGQDHTDTQYF
>TRBJ1-3|-|TRBV7-8|-
TGTGCCAGCAGCCGAGGGGGGGGTTTTGCTGGAAACACCATATATTTT
CASSRGGGFAGNTIYF
>TRBJ2-5|-|TRBV5-5|-
TGTGCCAGCAGCTTTACCTCCGGGGGGACAGGGACCCAGTACTTC
CASSFTSGGTGTQYF
>TRBJ1-5|-|TRBV6-1|-
TGTGCCAGCAGTGAAACGAGGGATCAGCCCCAGCATTTT
CASSETRDQPQHF
>TRBJ2-3|-|TRBV2|-
TGTGCCAGCAGTGAACAGTGGGCCTCAGATACGCAGTATTTT
CASSEQWASDTQYF
>TRBJ2-7|-|TRBV19|-
TGTGCCAGTAGTACCTCGGAGGGCTGGAGATACTACGAGCAGTACTTC
CASSTSEGWRYYEQYF
>TRBJ1-5|-|TRBV5-4|-
TGTGCCAGCAGCTTGCAGGGAGAGGGGAATCAGCCCCAGCATTTT
CASSLQGEGNQPQHF
>TRBJ2-6|-|TRBV27|TRBD1
TGTGCCAGCCCCTGTCGGGACAGGGGGCGGACTGGGGCCAACGTCCTGACTTTC
CASPCRDRGRTGANVLTF
>TRBJ2-2|few|TRBV7-9|TRBD2
TGTGCCAGCAGCTTAGGAGTAGCGGGGGCGAACACCGGGGAGCTGTTTTTT
CASSLGVAGANTGELFF
>TRBJ2-2|-|TRBV4-3|TRBD1
TGCGCCAGCAGCCCCCACAGGGGGAACACCGGGGAGCTGTTTTTT
CASSPHRGNTGELFF
>TRBJ2-5|-|TRBV2|-
TGTGCCAGCAGTGAGTTCCCCGGACGAGGAGAGACCCAGTACTTC
CASSEFPGRGETQYF
>TRBJ2-5|-|TRBV9|-
TGTGCCAGCAGCGTAGGTTTTGGAGAGACCCAGTACTTC
CASSVGFGETQYF
>TRBJ2-7|-|TRBV11-1|TRBD2
TGTGCCAGCAGACATTGGACTAGTCGGCGGGGCGAGCAGTACTTC
CASRHWTSRRGEQYF
>TRBJ1-3|once|TRBV6-5|-
TGTGCCAGCAGTCCCGACTCACTCTCTGGAAACACCATATATTTT
CASSPDSLSGNTIYF
>TRBJ1-4|-|TRBV19|TRBD1
TGTGCCAGTAGTAAGCTCTACAGGGGACCTAATGAAAAACTGTTTTTT
CASSKLYRGPNEKLFF
>TRBJ1-5|-|TRBV6-5|-
TGTGCCAGTTCCTGGCGCAGCAATCAGCCCCAGCATTTT
CASSWRSNQPQHF
>TRBJ2-7|-|TRBV9|TRBD1
TGTGCCAGCAGCCCACGGGACAGGAATTACGAGCAGTACTTC
CASSPRDRNYEQYF
>TRBJ2-2|-|TRBV7-9|-
TGTGCCAGCAGAATGGACACCGGGGAGCTGTTTTTT
CASRMDTGELFF